These T cell receptor beta chains were read from a single sample in a study of T cell responses to AZD1222 COVID-19 vaccine. Some clones are missing from TCRdb's copy, which holds only in-frame ones; the method was immunoSEQ multiplex PCR. The top ten hold 17% of the sample, which has about 97,000 clones, 80% to 85% seen once. Sequenced material: peripheral blood, taken on day 0 of AZD1222 vaccination. Receptor source: an adult in good health. Both conserved end residues are part of each CDR3. The D gene is left open where the match is weak. For some rows the clone size is stated as once, few or many, or as a class when expanded; others skip it.

TRBV5-4	TRBJ1-6	many	-	CASSTDPDSLGSPLHF	TGTGCCAGCAGCACAGACCCGGACAGCCTAGGTTCACCCCTCCACTTT
TRBV7-2	TRBJ2-3	-	-	CASSAGTSSLTDTQYF	TGTGCCAGCAGCGCTGGAACTAGTTCGCTCACAGATACGCAGTATTTT
TRBV28	TRBJ1-2	-	TRBD1	CASSPGQGGYTF	TGTGCCAGCAGTCCGGGACAGGGGGGCTACACCTTC
TRBV2	TRBJ2-1	-	TRBD2	CASSDGRGGSYNEQFF	TGTGCCAGCAGTGACGGGCGGGGGGGCTCCTACAATGAGCAGTTCTTC
TRBV27	TRBJ1-3	-	-	CASSFPELGNTIYF	TGTGCCAGCAGTTTCCCCGAACTTGGAAACACCATATATTTT
TRBV4-2	TRBJ2-2	-	-	CASSQARGNTGELFF	TGTGCCAGCAGCCAAGCCAGGGGGAACACCGGGGAGCTGTTTTTT
TRBV4-1	TRBJ1-5	-	-	CASSQVGGINQPQHF	TGCGCCAGCAGTCAGGTGGGAGGGATCAATCAGCCCCAGCATTTT
TRBV28	TRBJ1-5	-	-	CASRRRSSNQPQHF	TGTGCCAGCAGGAGACGGTCTAGCAATCAGCCCCAGCATTTT
TRBV6-5	TRBJ2-5	few	TRBD2	CASSYPPSGGQETQYF	TGTGCCAGCAGTTATCCCCCTAGCGGGGGTCAAGAGACCCAGTACTTC
TRBV7-2	TRBJ1-1	-	-	CASSFRVGNTEAFF	TGTGCCAGCAGCTTCAGGGTGGGGAACACTGAAGCTTTCTTT
TRBV6-5	TRBJ1-2	-	TRBD1	CASILQGRDGYTF	TGTGCCAGCATCCTACAGGGGAGGGACGGCTACACCTTC
TRBV6-5	TRBJ1-3	-	TRBD1	CASQTGLLSGNTIYF	TGTGCCAGCCAGACAGGGCTCCTCTCTGGAAACACCATATATTTT
TRBV5-1	TRBJ1-3	-	TRBD1	CASSPGTGGTGNTIYF	TGCGCCAGCAGCCCAGGGACAGGGGGTACCGGAAACACCATATATTTT
TRBV29-1	TRBJ2-5	-	-	CSMGVPETQYF	TGCAGCATGGGGGTCCCAGAGACCCAGTACTTC
TRBV5-1	TRBJ2-2	-	-	CASSLEGGTYGAGELFF	TGCGCCAGCAGCTTGGAAGGCGGGACCTACGGCGCCGGGGAGCTGTTTTTT
TRBV25-1	TRBJ2-3	-	-	CASSFGGTLSSSNTQYF	TGTGCCAGCAGTTTCGGCGGGACTCTCTCTTCTTCAAATACGCAGTATTTT
TRBV5-1	TRBJ2-1	-	TRBD1	CASSLVQGSGNEQFF	TGCGCCAGCAGCTTGGTACAGGGGTCCGGCAATGAGCAGTTCTTC
TRBV6-5	TRBJ2-3	-	-	CASRQTGPGADTQYF	TGTGCCAGCAGACAAACGGGACCAGGCGCAGATACGCAGTATTTT
TRBV28	TRBJ1-1	-	-	CASSRFSSPSTEAFF	TGTGCCAGCAGTCGATTTTCCAGTCCGTCCACTGAAGCTTTCTTT
TRBV18	TRBJ1-4	-	-	CASSPKRGEKLFF	TGTGCCAGCTCACCGAAGAGGGGTGAAAAACTGTTTTTT
TRBV19	TRBJ2-3	-	-	CASTRLVGRSDTQYF	TGTGCCAGTACCCGCCTGGTTGGGCGCTCAGATACGCAGTATTTT
TRBV12-3/TRBV12-4	TRBJ2-5	-	-	CASSLTEQETQYF	TGTGCCAGCAGTTTGACGGAGCAAGAGACCCAGTACTTC
TRBV4-1	TRBJ2-4	-	TRBD2	CASSQEGLAGGQKNIQYF	TGCGCCAGCAGCCAAGAGGGACTAGCGGGGGGGCAGAAAAACATTCAGTACTTC
TRBV30	TRBJ2-3	once	-	CAWENTDTQYF	TGTGCCTGGGAGAACACAGATACGCAGTATTTT
TRBV29-1	TRBJ2-1	-	-	CSSGSSDEQFF	TGCAGCTCAGGAAGCAGCGATGAGCAGTTCTTC
TRBV24-1	TRBJ2-1	-	-	CATSETPPRDEQFF	TGTGCCACCAGTGAGACACCCCCGAGGGACGAGCAGTTCTTC
TRBV15	TRBJ2-6	-	-	CATSRDSDFSGANVLTF	TGTGCCACCAGCAGAGATAGTGACTTCTCTGGGGCCAACGTCCTGACTTTC
TRBV11-3	TRBJ2-5	-	TRBD1	CASSLEQGALETQYF	TGTGCCAGCAGCTTAGAACAGGGGGCTTTGGAGACCCAGTACTTC
TRBV5-4	TRBJ2-2	-	TRBD2	CASSSGLAGERELFF	TGTGCCAGCAGCTCTGGACTAGCGGGAGAGAGGGAGCTGTTTTTT
TRBV28	TRBJ1-2	-	TRBD1	CASSFQTGAYGYTF	TGTGCCAGCAGTTTCCAGACAGGGGCCTATGGCTACACCTTC
TRBV7-9	TRBJ1-4	-	TRBD1	CASSLVRPTGRPGKLFF	TGTGCCAGCAGCTTAGTCCGCCCGACAGGGCGTCCCGGAAAACTGTTTTTT
TRBV24-1	TRBJ1-1	-	TRBD1	CATSDRDRGRGYTEAFF	TGTGCCACCAGTGATCGCGACAGGGGGCGAGGTTACACTGAAGCTTTCTTT
TRBV5-1	TRBJ1-1	once	-	CASSYQPGNTEAFF	TGCGCCAGCAGTTATCAACCTGGGAACACTGAAGCTTTCTTT
TRBV19	TRBJ1-5	-	TRBD1	CASTYGQGSNQPQHF	TGTGCCAGTACCTATGGACAGGGCTCCAATCAGCCCCAGCATTTT
TRBV4-3	TRBJ2-7	many	TRBD2	CASSQVCAGAVWDEQYF	TGCGCCAGCAGCCAAGTCTGCGCGGGAGCCGTTTGGGACGAGCAGTACTTC
TRBV24-1	TRBJ1-2	-	TRBD1	CATSDLGTGIEGYTF	TGTGCCACCAGTGATTTAGGGACAGGGATTGAAGGCTACACCTTC
TRBV28	TRBJ1-1	-	-	CASSLLYTEAFF	TGTGCCAGCAGTTTGTTATACACTGAAGCTTTCTTT
TRBV6-5	TRBJ1-3	-	-	CASSFKGDSGNTIYF	TGTGCCAGCAGTTTCAAGGGGGACTCTGGAAACACCATATATTTT
TRBV18	TRBJ2-1	-	-	CASSPINEADEQFF	TGTGCCAGCTCACCAATCAATGAAGCGGATGAGCAGTTCTTC
TRBV27	TRBJ1-5	-	TRBD1	CASSPRDRQGQHF	TGTGCCAGCAGTCCCAGGGACAGACAGGGCCAGCATTTT
TRBV29-1	TRBJ1-2	-	-	CSVRDNVESYGYTF	TGCAGCGTTAGGGACAACGTGGAGAGCTATGGCTACACCTTC
TRBV7-9	TRBJ1-4	-	-	CASSLGPATNEKLFF	TGTGCCAGCAGCTTAGGTCCCGCAACTAATGAAAAACTGTTTTTT
TRBV11-2	TRBJ2-4	once	-	CASSLGAGSLGKNIQYF	TGTGCCAGCAGCTTAGGGGCGGGGTCCCTTGGCAAAAACATTCAGTACTTC
TRBV18	TRBJ1-1	-	-	CASSPKGGDTEAFF	TGTGCCAGCTCACCAAAGGGGGGAGACACTGAAGCTTTCTTT
TRBV28	TRBJ2-3	-	-	CASSLVTDTQYF	TGTGCCAGCAGTTTAGTGACGGATACGCAGTATTTT